The present T cell receptor beta chain was sequenced within a study of circulating and synovial CD4+ cells in juvenile arthritis. Only one count was recorded for this clone. Clones were sequenced by immunoSEQ multiplex PCR, and TCRdb holds only the in-frame ones, with some missing. The sample shows some 33,000 clones, about 94% of them seen only once. The CDR3 is 15 amino acids. Trimming cost V 10 bases and J 0 bases; bases outside gene matches: 9. Germline-derived CDR1 and CDR2 are SGHNT and YYREEE (reference sequence). The clonotype comes from a human donor with juvenile idiopathic arthritis. This sequence joins TRBV5-4 and TRBJ1-4; TRBD1 aligns across 7 bases. Sequencing was done on a sample of CD4+ T cells from blood. CDR3 nucleotide sequence: TGTGCCGGAGGGCAGGGGGGTGCAACTAATGAAAAACTGTTTTTT. Protein sequence: CAGGQGGATNEKLFF.